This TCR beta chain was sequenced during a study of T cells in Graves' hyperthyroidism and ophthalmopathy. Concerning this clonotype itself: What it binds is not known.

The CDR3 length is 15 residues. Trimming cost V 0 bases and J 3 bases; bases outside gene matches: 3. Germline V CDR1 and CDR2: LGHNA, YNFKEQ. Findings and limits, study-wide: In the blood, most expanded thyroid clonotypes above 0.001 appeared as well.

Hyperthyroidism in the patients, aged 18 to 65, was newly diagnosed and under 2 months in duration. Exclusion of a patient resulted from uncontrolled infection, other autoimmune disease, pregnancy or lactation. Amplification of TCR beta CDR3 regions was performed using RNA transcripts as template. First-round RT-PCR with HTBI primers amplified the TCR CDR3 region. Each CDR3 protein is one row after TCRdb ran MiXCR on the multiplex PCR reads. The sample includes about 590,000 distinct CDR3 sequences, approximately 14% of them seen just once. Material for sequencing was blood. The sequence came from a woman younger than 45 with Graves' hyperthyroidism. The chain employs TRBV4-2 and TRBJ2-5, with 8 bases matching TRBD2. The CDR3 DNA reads TGTGCCAGCAGCCAAGAGACCGGGAGGGAAGAGACCCAGTACTTC. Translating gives CASSQETGREETQYF.